The subject of this entry is one T cell receptor (beta chain). Its recognized antigen is unknown. The sample holds no much larger clone one base away, and base qualities are not on file. This entry belongs to a study of shared clonotypes between healthy human individuals (TCRdb year 2020). With regard to the full study: The cohort comprised a couple of women and a few men aged 18 to 49 years. Between about 0.85 and 10 billion PBMCs per donor were obtained by leukapheresis. Different laboratories and diverse techniques were used to prepare libraries and sequence TCR repertoires, to increase sequencing depth and limit assay-specific biases. For each donor, CD4 naive and CD4 memory were each given three plates, CD8 naive was given two plates, and CD8 memory was given one plate. Blood TCR repertoires of a handful of healthy adults were deeply sequenced to estimate repertoire size and the extent of clonotype sharing between individuals.

Donors were healthy HIV-negative adults with no recently reported acute infections or vaccinations. Every donor was a Caucasian adult living in Nashville, Tennessee, USA. CD4+ T cells were enriched by magnetic negative selection; naive cells were then positively selected on CD45RA, and the negative fraction formed the memory subset. Blood was obtained by leukapheresis, after which PBMCs were separated by Ficoll-Histopaque density gradient centrifugation and cryopreserved in liquid nitrogen vapor phase. Analytical flow cytometry was used to check the purity and quantity of every magnetically sorted T cell population. Genomic DNA was isolated from each sorted fraction and quantified by UV absorbance on a Nanodrop 2000c. General conclusions and limits of the study: The small number of donors limited the genetic and exposure-history diversity represented. Larger estimated clonotype richness was generally found for naive subsets than for memory subsets. Incomplete sequencing was indicated by rarefaction of sorted-subset datasets, despite the large sequencing depth. Only blood was sampled, and tissue TCR repertoires likely differ from those in blood. Based on pairwise subsampling, the degree of clonotype sharing among donors was expected to be affected by sequencing depth. When a handful of donors were compared, the shared fraction of clonotypes was around 5.1% for naive CD4, about 4% for naive CD8, 2.3% for memory CD4, and 0.4% for memory CD8. Compared with non-shared clonotypes, clonotypes shared by all four sorted-subset donors had higher generation probabilities.

Trimming takes 0 bases off V and 1 base off J; junction bases not matched to a gene: 10. In the germline V gene, CDR1 corresponds to LGHNA and CDR2 to YSLEER. The CDR3 runs 19 amino acids, cysteine and phenylalanine included. The entry retains the CDR3 DNA only, 57 bases that are in frame from base 1. Using the deep immunoSEQ assay, multiplex PCR amplified TCR CDR3 regions from genomic DNA. For each cell subset, the extracted genomic DNA was distributed evenly across all wells of several immunoSEQ 96-well plates, and each plate served as one replicate. For sorted subsets, around 200 ng genomic DNA, equal to some 30,000 T cell genomes, was loaded into each replicate PCR. Purified libraries were measured with a Qubit 3.0 fluorometer, size-checked on a Bioanalyzer 2100, and measured again with the KAPA Library Quantification kit. Each immunoSEQ 96-well plate was sequenced on its own single-read 150-cycle Illumina NextSeq 550 flow cell. For the original study's pipeline: Because only junctional sequences without quality scores were contained in the immunoSEQ output, filtering matching that applied to full-length reads could not be performed. Sequences were annotated with PyIR, a Python wrapper for IgBLAST v1.9, and V/J genes and CDR3 were assigned using IMGT germline references. Any read was removed if the V/J assignment was weak (E-value above 1e-6), the CDR3 was missing, or the read contained stop codons, out-of-frame junctions, or ambiguous translated residues. V3J clonotypes were defined as sequences sharing the same inferred V gene, J gene, and CDR3 amino acid sequence. Percentage overlap between repertoires was computed as shared unique clonotypes divided by the size of the smaller repertoire. RTK rarefaction, the Chao1 estimator, and Recon v2.1 estimates of unobserved clonotypes were used to assess repertoire richness. Generation probabilities for all TCRbeta clonotypes obtained by the gDNA method from a few donors were computed using OLGA. In TCRdb, the immuneACCESS table is reduced to in-frame sequences with V and J assigned. These tables do not hold every clone; where another copy was compared, an unresolved V gene accounts for under half, and the others remain unexplained. That table is the source of V, J and clone size, and D and trimming were worked out from the DNA. This sample is represented by over a million clones; approximately 80% of them were singletons. The leading ten clones occupy roughly 0.65% of the sample.

Sequencing was performed on memory CD4+ T cells from PBMCs. The cell subset or site label here, explained by the study, means: CD45RA-negative fraction. This sequence originates from a man in his late teens or twenties in good health. Some clones in this sample may be carry-over from other donors' samples. This sequence uses TRBV4-3 and TRBJ2-4; TRBD1 matches 9 bases in the middle. Read as DNA, the sequence is TGCGCCAGCAGCCAAGATAGGGGGACAGGGAAGAGGGCCAAAAACATTCAGTACTTC. The encoded protein is CASSQDRGTGKRAKNIQYF.